Listed below are T cell receptor beta chains from one sample, sequenced in a study of T-cell memory formation after mild COVID-19. Using its own MiXCR run on the 5' RACE reads, TCRdb lists one record per CDR3 protein. The sample contains more than 250,000 distinct CDR3 sequences, more than 15% of which appear only once. The sample consisted of PBMCs or a T cell subset sorted from them (not recorded which). The receptors were gathered from a man aged 18 to 29 who had mild COVID-19 (a few samples of this study predate the infection). Cell type and time point are not known. The CDR3 runs from the conserved cysteine through the conserved F or W. The D gene is left open where the match is weak. Not every row has a clone size; where given, it reads once, few, many or a size class.

TRBV7-2	few	TRBJ1-2	.	CASSFMGQDYGYTF	TGTGCCAGCAGCTTTATGGGACAAGACTATGGCTACACCTTC
TRBV11-2	.	TRBJ1-1	.	CASSRQDWGTEAFF	TGTGCCAGCAGCCGACAGGATTGGGGCACTGAAGCTTTCTTT
TRBV4-3	many	TRBJ1-5	.	CASSQDGNQPQHF	TGCGCCAGCAGCCAAGACGGGAATCAGCCCCAGCATTTT
TRBV19	.	TRBJ2-1	TRBD2	CASSISAGGLNEQFF	TGTGCCAGTAGTATATCAGCGGGGGGGCTAAATGAGCAGTTCTTC
TRBV20-1	few	TRBJ1-5	.	CSARRQRDQPQHF	TGCAGTGCTAGGCGACAGAGGGATCAGCCCCAGCATTTT
TRBV19	few	TRBJ2-1	.	CASSIIEGSYNEQFF	TGTGCCAGTAGTATTATCGAGGGATCCTACAATGAGCAGTTCTTC
TRBV5-1	once	TRBJ1-1	.	CASSFADRSTEAFF	TGCGCCAGCAGCTTCGCCGACAGGAGCACTGAAGCTTTCTTT
TRBV29-1	.	TRBJ1-2	.	CSVRPSSYGYTF	TGCAGCGTTCGTCCCAGCAGCTATGGCTACACCTTC
TRBV4-3	.	TRBJ2-3	TRBD2	CASSQDRGSGGAPTQYF	TGCGCCAGCAGCCAAGATCGGGGGAGCGGGGGGGCCCCTACGCAGTATTTT
TRBV12-3/TRBV12-4	few	TRBJ1-1	.	CATREDILTEAFF	TGTGCCACCAGGGAGGATATCCTTACTGAAGCTTTCTTT
TRBV10-1	many	TRBJ1-1	.	CASSAQTNTEAFF	TGCGCCAGCAGTGCACAGACGAACACTGAAGCTTTCTTT
TRBV12-3/TRBV12-4	.	TRBJ1-2	TRBD1	CASRGDRERNYGYTF	TGTGCCAGCAGAGGGGACAGGGAGCGTAACTATGGCTACACCTTC
TRBV7-6	.	TRBJ1-2	TRBD1	CASSLSSPGGNYGYTF	TGTGCCAGCAGCTTAAGTTCACCAGGGGGTAACTATGGCTACACCTTC
TRBV7-2	.	TRBJ2-2	TRBD1	CASSAQGWGTGELFF	TGTGCCAGCAGCGCACAGGGGTGGGGAACCGGGGAGCTGTTTTTT
TRBV4-1	.	TRBJ1-1	.	CASSQYGTEAFF	TGCGCCAGCAGCCAGTACGGCACTGAAGCTTTCTTT
TRBV11-2	many	TRBJ2-7	TRBD2	CASSLGRLAVTYEQYF	TGTGCCAGCAGCTTGGGGCGACTAGCGGTTACCTACGAGCAGTACTTC
TRBV12-3/TRBV12-4	.	TRBJ1-2	.	CATPGANYGYTF	TGTGCCACTCCGGGGGCTAACTATGGCTACACCTTC
TRBV12-3/TRBV12-4	.	TRBJ2-7	.	CASSLMYEQYF	TGTGCCAGCAGTCTGATGTACGAGCAGTACTTC
TRBV6-5	few	TRBJ2-3	.	CASSYGARGGDTQYF	TGTGCCAGCAGTTACGGGGCCCGAGGTGGAGATACGCAGTATTTT
TRBV19	.	TRBJ1-5	.	CASTGGHSNQPQHF	TGTGCCAGTACCGGCGGGCATAGCAATCAGCCCCAGCATTTT
TRBV6-6	.	TRBJ1-1	.	CASSPGLGTEAFF	TGTGCCAGCAGTCCGGGCCTGGGGACTGAAGCTTTCTTT
TRBV2	.	TRBJ2-2	.	CASSEARRTAGELFF	TGTGCCAGCAGTGAAGCGCGCAGAACAGCCGGGGAGCTGTTTTTT
TRBV2	.	TRBJ2-3	TRBD2	CAGGTTPQYF	TGTGCCGGCGGGACTACTCCGCAGTATTTT
TRBV12-3/TRBV12-4	.	TRBJ2-2	.	CASKGEITTGELFF	TGTGCCAGCAAGGGAGAGATTACCACCGGGGAGCTGTTTTTT